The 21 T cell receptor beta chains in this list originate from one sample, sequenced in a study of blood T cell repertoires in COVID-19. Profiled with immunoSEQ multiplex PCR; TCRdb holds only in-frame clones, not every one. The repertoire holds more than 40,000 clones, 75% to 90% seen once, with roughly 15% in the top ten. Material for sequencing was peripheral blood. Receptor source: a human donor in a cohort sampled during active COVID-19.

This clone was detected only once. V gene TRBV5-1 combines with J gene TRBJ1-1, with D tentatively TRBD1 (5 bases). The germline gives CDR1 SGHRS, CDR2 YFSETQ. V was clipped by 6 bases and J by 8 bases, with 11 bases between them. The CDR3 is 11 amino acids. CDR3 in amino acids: CASNQGAEAFF. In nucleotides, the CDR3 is TGCGCCAGCAACCAGGGTGCGGAAGCTTTCTTT. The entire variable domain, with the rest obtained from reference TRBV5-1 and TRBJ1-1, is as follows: KAGVTQTPRYLIKTRGQQVTLSCSPISGHRSVSWYQQTPGQGLQFLFEYFSETQRNKGNFPGRFSGRQFSNSRSEMNVSTLELGDSALYLCASNQGAEAFFGQGTRLTVV.

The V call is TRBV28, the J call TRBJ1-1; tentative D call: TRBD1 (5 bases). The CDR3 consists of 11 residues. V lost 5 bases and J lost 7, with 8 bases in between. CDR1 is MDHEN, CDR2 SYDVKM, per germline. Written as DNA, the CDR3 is TGTGCCAGCAGTCCCGACAGTGAAGCTTTCTTT. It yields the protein CASSPDSEAFF.

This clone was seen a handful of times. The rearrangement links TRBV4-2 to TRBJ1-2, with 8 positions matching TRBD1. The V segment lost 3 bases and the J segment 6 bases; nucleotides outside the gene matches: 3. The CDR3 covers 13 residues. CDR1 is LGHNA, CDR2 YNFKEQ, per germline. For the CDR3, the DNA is TGTGCCAGCAGCCAGACAGGGGAGGATGGCTACACCTTC. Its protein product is CASSQTGEDGYTF.

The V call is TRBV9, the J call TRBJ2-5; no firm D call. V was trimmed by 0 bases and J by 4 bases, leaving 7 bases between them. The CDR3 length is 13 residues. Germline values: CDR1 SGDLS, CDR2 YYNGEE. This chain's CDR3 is CASSVDPGETQYF. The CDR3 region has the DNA TGTGCCAGCAGCGTAGATCCAGGAGAGACCCAGTACTTC.

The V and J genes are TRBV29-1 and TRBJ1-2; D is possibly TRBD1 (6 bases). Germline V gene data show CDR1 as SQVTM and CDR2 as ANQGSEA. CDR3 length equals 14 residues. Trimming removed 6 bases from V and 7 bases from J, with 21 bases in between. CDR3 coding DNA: TGCAGCGTCGAGGGAGTGTCAGGGGCAGCTGGCTACACCTTC. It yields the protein CSVEGVSGAAGYTF.

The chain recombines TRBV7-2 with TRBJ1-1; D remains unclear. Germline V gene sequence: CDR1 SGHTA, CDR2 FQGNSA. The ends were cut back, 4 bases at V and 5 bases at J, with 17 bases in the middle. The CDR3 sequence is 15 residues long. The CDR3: CASSWEDLPGTEAFF. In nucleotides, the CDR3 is TGTGCCAGCAGCTGGGAGGACCTCCCGGGGACTGAAGCTTTCTTT.

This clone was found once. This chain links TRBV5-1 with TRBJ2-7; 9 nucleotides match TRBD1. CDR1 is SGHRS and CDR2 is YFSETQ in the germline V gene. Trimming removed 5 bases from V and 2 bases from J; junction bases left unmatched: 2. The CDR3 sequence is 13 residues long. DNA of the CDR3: TGCGCCAGCAGTACAGGGGGCCCCTACGAGCAGTACTTC. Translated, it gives CASSTGGPYEQYF.

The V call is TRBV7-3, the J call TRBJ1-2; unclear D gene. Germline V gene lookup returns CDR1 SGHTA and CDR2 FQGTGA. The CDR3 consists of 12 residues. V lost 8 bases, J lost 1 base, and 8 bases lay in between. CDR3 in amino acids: CASPQVNYGYTF. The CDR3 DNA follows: TGTGCCAGCCCCCAGGTTAACTATGGCTACACCTTC.

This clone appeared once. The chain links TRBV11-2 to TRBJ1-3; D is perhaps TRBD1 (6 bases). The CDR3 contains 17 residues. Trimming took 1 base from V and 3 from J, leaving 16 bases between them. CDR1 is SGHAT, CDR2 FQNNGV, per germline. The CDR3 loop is CASSLGGYQGHGNTIYF. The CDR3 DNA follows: TGTGCCAGCAGCTTAGGGGGGTATCAGGGGCATGGAAACACCATATATTTT. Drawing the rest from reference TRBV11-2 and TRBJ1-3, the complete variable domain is EAGVAQSPRYKIIEKRQSVAFWCNPISGHATLYWYQQILGQGPKLLIQFQNNGVVDDSQLPKDRFSAERLKGVDSTLKIQPAKLEDSAVYLCASSLGGYQGHGNTIYFGEGSWLTVV.

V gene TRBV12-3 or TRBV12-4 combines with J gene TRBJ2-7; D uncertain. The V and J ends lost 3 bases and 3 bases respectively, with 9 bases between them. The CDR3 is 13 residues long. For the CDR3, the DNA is TGTGCCAGCAGTTTGAGTAGCCTCTACGAGCAGTACTTC. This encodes CASSLSSLYEQYF.

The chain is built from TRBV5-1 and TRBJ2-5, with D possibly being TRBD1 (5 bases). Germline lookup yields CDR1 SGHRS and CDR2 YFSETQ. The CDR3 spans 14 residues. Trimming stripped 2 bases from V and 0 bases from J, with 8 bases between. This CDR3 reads CASSLAGYQETQYF. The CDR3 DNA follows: TGCGCCAGCAGCTTAGCAGGGTACCAAGAGACCCAGTACTTC. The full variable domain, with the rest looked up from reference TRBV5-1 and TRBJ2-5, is KAGVTQTPRYLIKTRGQQVTLSCSPISGHRSVSWYQQTPGQGLQFLFEYFSETQRNKGNFPGRFSGRQFSNSRSEMNVSTLELGDSALYLCASSLAGYQETQYFGPGTRLLVL.

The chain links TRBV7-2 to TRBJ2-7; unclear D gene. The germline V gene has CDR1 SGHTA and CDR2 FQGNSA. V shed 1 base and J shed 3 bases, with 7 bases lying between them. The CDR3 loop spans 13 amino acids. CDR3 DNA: TGTGCCAGCAGCTTAGGCGCTTACTACGAGCAGTACTTC. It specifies CASSLGAYYEQYF.

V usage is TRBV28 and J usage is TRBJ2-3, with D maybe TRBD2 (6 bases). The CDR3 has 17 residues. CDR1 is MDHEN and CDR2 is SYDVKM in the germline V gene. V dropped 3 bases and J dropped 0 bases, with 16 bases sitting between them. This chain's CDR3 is CASSFRRGPSSTDTQYF. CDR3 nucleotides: TGTGCCAGCAGTTTCAGGAGGGGACCTTCTAGCACAGATACGCAGTATTTT.

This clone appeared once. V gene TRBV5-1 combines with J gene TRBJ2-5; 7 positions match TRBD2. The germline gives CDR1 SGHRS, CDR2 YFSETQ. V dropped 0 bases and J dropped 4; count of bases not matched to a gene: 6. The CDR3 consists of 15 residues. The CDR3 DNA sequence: TGCGCCAGCAGCTTGGTCCTAGCGGAACGAGAGACCCAGTACTTC. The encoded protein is CASSLVLAERETQYF.

The CDR3 region is CASSLEAEGLSPLHF. DNA for the CDR3: TGTGCCAGCAGCTTAGAGGCAGAGGGCCTTTCACCCCTCCACTTT. This chain links TRBV11-2 with TRBJ1-6; D is unclear. This CDR3 comprises 15 residues. The ends were cut back, 0 bases at V and 9 bases at J, with 12 bases in the middle. In germline, CDR1 is SGHAT, CDR2 FQNNGV.

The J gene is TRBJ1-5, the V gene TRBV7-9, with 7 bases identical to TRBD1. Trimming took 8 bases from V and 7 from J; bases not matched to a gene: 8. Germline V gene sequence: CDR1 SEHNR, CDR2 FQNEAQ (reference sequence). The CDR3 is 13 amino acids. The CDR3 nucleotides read TGTGCCAGCGCTAAGGGGGCTTGGCAGCCCCAGCATTTT. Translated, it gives CASAKGAWQPQHF.

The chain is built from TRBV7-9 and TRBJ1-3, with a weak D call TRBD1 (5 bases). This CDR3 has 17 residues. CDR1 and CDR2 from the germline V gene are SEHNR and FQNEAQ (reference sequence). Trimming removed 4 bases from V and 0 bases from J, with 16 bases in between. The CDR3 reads CASSSNSRDSSGNTIYF. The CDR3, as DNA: TGTGCCAGCAGCTCAAACTCCCGGGACTCCTCTGGAAACACCATATATTTT.

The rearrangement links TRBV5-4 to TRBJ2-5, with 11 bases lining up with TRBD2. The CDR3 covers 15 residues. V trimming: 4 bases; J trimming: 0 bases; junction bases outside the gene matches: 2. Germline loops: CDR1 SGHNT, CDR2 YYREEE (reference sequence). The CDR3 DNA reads TGTGCCAGCAGCAAGACTAGCGGGGACCAAGAGACCCAGTACTTC. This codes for CASSKTSGDQETQYF.

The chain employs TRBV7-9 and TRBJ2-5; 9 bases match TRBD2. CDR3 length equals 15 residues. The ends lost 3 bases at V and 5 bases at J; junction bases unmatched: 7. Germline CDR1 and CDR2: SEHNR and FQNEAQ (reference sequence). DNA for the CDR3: TGTGCCAGCAGCTTTCCGGCTAGCGGGGCTGAGACCCAGTACTTC. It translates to CASSFPASGAETQYF.

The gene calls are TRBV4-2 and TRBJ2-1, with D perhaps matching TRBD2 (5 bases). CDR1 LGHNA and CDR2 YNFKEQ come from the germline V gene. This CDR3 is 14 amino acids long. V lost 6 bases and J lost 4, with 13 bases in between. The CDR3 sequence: CASSPATGYNEQFF. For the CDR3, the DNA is TGTGCCAGCAGTCCTGCGACGGGGTACAATGAGCAGTTCTTC.

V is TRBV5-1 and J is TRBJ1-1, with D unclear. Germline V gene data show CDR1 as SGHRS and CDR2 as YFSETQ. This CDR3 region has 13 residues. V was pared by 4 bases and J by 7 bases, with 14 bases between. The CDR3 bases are TGCGCCAGCAGCCCGCCGTCGGGGATTGAAGCTTTCTTT. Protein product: CASSPPSGIEAFF.